This TCR beta chain was identified in a study of cytomegalovirus exposure and HLA in healthy donors. Points from the study as a whole: The study labeled 150 to 200 TCR beta chains cytomegalovirus-associated.

The study drew the donors from its approximately 130-subject validation cohort, separate from the roughly 700-subject first cohort. The method was immunoSEQ multiplex PCR; TCRdb's version includes in-frame clones alone and lacks a portion of them. The top ten hold 3% to 4.5% of the sample, which has about 98,000 clones, around 88% seen once. The germline CDR1 and CDR2 sequences are MDHEN and SYDVKM. The V gene lost 8 bases and the J gene lost 4 bases, with 18 bases spanning the gap. The CDR3 extends over 15 amino acids. Concerning this clone itself: Antigen: not known.

The sequence was obtained from a woman aged 25 to 39 in good health and CMV-seronegative. V gene TRBV28 combines with J gene TRBJ1-5; maybe TRBD1 (6 bases). Material: PBMCs. The CDR3 sequence is CASGFGGRTNQPQHF. In DNA, the CDR3 is TGTGCCAGCGGATTCGGGGGGCGGACGAATCAGCCCCAGCATTTT.